The T cell receptor beta chain described here comes from a study of shared clonotypes between healthy human individuals (dated by TCRdb to 2018 to 2020). Background for the entire study: A couple of women and three men aged 18 to 49 years were included in the cohort. To estimate repertoire size and how much clonotypes are shared between individuals, the study performed deep sequencing of blood TCR repertoires from roughly five healthy adults. For each donor, three plates each were used for CD4 naive and CD4 memory, two plates were used for CD8 naive, and one plate was used for CD8 memory. To increase sequencing depth and limit assay-specific biases, TCR repertoire library preparation and sequencing were carried out by different laboratories using diverse techniques. Between about 0.8 and 8.9 billion PBMCs per donor were obtained by leukapheresis. Overall results and qualifications from the work: Pairwise subsampling indicated that sequencing depth was expected to affect the degree of clonotype sharing among donors. The small number of donors limited the genetic and exposure-history diversity represented. Compared with non-shared clonotypes, the clonotypes found in all four sorted-subset donors had higher generation probabilities. Sampling was restricted to blood, and TCR repertoires in tissues likely differ from the TCR repertoires found in blood. Naive subsets generally had larger estimated clonotype richness than memory subsets. About 4.5% of naive CD4, roughly 3.5% of naive CD8, 2.3% of memory CD4, and around 0.4% of memory CD8 clonotypes were shared across several donors. Rarefaction of sorted-subset datasets indicated incomplete sequencing despite the large sequencing depth.

From its cysteine to its phenylalanine, the CDR3 spans 12 amino acids. CDR3 DNA is the only sequence kept; it has 36 bases, read in frame from the first base. The germline ends are 4 bases apart after V is trimmed by 2 bases and J by 2 bases. The germline V gene (reference sequence) sets CDR1 to LNHDA and CDR2 to SQIVND. As concerns this clone: What this receptor recognizes is not known. The input lacks base qualities; no much larger clone sits a single base away.

TCR CDR3 regions were amplified from genomic DNA by multiplex PCR using the deep immunoSEQ assay. For each cell subset, the extracted genomic DNA was distributed evenly across all wells of several immunoSEQ 96-well plates, and each plate served as one replicate. Each replicate PCR for sorted subsets received roughly 200 ng genomic DNA, equal to 30,000 or so T cell genomes. The purified libraries were quantified using a Qubit 3.0 fluorometer, sized with a Bioanalyzer 2100, and then quantified again using the KAPA Library Quantification kit. Each immunoSEQ 96-well plate was sequenced on its own single-read 150-cycle Illumina NextSeq 550 flow cell. Per the source publication's procedure: Because only junctional sequences without quality scores were contained in the immunoSEQ output, filtering matching that applied to full-length reads could not be performed. Sequences were annotated with PyIR, a Python wrapper for IgBLAST v1.9, and V/J genes and CDR3 were assigned using IMGT germline references. Reads with weak V/J assignments (E-value above 1e-6), missing CDR3, stop codons, out-of-frame junctions, or ambiguous translated residues were removed. V3J clonotypes were defined by identical inferred V gene, J gene, and CDR3 amino acid sequence. The percentage overlap between two repertoires was calculated by dividing the number of shared unique clonotypes by the size of the smaller repertoire. Repertoire richness was assessed with RTK rarefaction, the Chao1 estimator, and Recon v2.1 estimates of unobserved clonotypes. Generation probabilities for all TCRbeta clonotypes obtained by the gDNA method from a handful of donors were computed using OLGA. The source is immuneACCESS, and TCRdb retained only in-frame sequences with V and J called. Part of the clones is not carried over; for the studies checked, unresolved V genes explain less than half of this, and the remainder is unexplained. D and trimming were read from the DNA, whereas the V and J calls and clone size are those reported in that table. The sample table records 2 million to 2.5 million clones; just over 90% of these occur just once. Approximately 0.4% of the sample comes from the top ten.

Donors were healthy HIV-negative adults with no recently reported acute infections or vaccinations. Every donor was a Caucasian adult living in Nashville, Tennessee, USA. CD4+ T cells were enriched through magnetic negative selection, after which naive cells were positively selected on CD45RA and the remaining negative fraction served as the memory subset. Blood was collected by leukapheresis, and PBMCs were isolated by Ficoll-Histopaque density gradient centrifugation and then cryopreserved in liquid nitrogen vapor phase. Analytical flow cytometry was used to check the purity and quantity of each magnetically sorted T cell population. From each sorted fraction, genomic DNA was isolated and quantified by UV absorbance on a Nanodrop 2000c.

This receptor was obtained from a man aged 18 to 29 in good health. Some clones in this sample may be carry-over from other donors' samples. The sample comprised naive CD4+ T cells from PBMCs. In light of the paper, this sample's cell subset or site label describes: CD45RA+ positively selected. The chain is encoded by TRBV19 joined to TRBJ2-7, with the D gene call left open. The DNA reads as follows: TGTGCCAGTAGTATAATCCCCTACGAGCAGTACTTC. It encodes CASSIIPYEQYF. The full variable domain, with segments outside the CDR3 supplied by the reference TRBV19 and TRBJ2-7 proteins, appears as DGGITQSPKYLFRKEGQNVTLSCEQNLNHDAMYWYRQDPGQGLRLIYYSQIVNDFQKGDIAEGYSVSREKKESFPLTVTSAQKNPTAFYLCASSIIPYEQYFGPGTRLTVT.